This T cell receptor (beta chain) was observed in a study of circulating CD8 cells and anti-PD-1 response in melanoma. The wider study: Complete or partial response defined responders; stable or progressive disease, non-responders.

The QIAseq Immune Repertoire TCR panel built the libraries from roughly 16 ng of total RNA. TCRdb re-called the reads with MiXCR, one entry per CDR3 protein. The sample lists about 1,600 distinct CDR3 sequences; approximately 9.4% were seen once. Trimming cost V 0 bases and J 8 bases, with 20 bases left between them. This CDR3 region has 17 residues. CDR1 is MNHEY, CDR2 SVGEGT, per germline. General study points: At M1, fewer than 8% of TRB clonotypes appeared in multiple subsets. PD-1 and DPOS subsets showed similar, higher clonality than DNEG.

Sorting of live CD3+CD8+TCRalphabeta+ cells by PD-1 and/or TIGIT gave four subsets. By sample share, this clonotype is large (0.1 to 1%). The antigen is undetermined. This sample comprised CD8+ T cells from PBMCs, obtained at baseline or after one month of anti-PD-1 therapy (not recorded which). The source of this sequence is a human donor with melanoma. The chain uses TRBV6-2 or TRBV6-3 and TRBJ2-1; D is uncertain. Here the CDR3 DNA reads TGTGCCAGCAGTTACTCCCCCACCCAACAAGCGATTGATGAGCAGTTCTTC. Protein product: CASSYSPTQQAIDEQFF.